The 2 T cell receptor beta chains in this list originate from one sample, sequenced in a study of technical replicates of blood from a few donors. Some clones are missing from TCRdb's copy, which holds only in-frame ones; the method was immunoSEQ multiplex PCR. This table holds more than 90,000 clones, around 95% found once. Material for sequencing was T cells isolated from PBMCs. The origin of the receptors is a human donor in good health.

This chain uses TRBV11-3 with TRBJ1-5; D ambiguous. The germline V gene has CDR1 SGHNT and CDR2 YENEEA. The CDR3 is 14 amino acids. V was pared by 2 bases and J by 9 bases, with 14 bases between. CDR3 in DNA: TGTGCCAGCAGCTTATGTCGCACGGGAGGGCCCCAGCATTTT. This codes for CASSLCRTGGPQHF.

This clone has just a few counts. The rearrangement uses TRBV19 and TRBJ1-1; D is possibly TRBD1 (6 bases). Germline values: CDR1 LNHDA, CDR2 SQIVND (reference sequence). There are 19 residues in the CDR3. Between the trimmed V and J ends, which lost 5 bases and 3 bases, there was a span of 28 bases. The chain's CDR3 is CASSLQGPTTTAWYTEAFF. CDR3 nucleotides: TGTGCCAGTAGTCTACAGGGCCCAACGACAACTGCGTGGTACACTGAAGCTTTCTTT.